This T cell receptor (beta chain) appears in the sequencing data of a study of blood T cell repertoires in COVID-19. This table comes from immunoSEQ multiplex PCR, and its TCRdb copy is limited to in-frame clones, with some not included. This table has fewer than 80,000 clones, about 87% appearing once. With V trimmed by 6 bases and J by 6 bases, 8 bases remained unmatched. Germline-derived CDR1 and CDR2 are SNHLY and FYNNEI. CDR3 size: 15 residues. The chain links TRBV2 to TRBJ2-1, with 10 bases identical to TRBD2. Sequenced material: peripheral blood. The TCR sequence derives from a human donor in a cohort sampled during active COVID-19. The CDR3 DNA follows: TGTGCCAGCAGAGAGCTAGCGGGAGTCCCCAATGAGCAGTTCTTC. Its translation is CASRELAGVPNEQFF.